A single TCR beta chain is shown here with its context. Enrolled through a virtual design, the participants were between 18 and 89 years of age and came from about two dozen US areas. Participant-given clinical history determined each cohort assignment. Recovery meant two consecutive negative NP/OP PCR tests, professional clearance, or resolved symptoms. The germline CDR1 and CDR2 sequences are SGDLS and YYNGEE. The CDR3 contains 16 residues. V shed 3 bases and J 7 bases; nucleotides not matched to a gene: 6. The data originate from a study of blood T cell repertoires in COVID-19. On the study more broadly: Acute and convalescent COVID-19 samples came from the United States, Italy and Spain.

Using immunoSEQ multiplex PCR, the repertoire was profiled, and TCRdb retains in-frame clones only, with some absent. The repertoire includes about 130,000 clones, over 80% of them detected once, and 18% sits in the top ten. The chain uses TRBV9 and TRBJ2-2; 13 bases line up with TRBD2. The specimen was PBMCs or T cells enriched from blood (not recorded which). This sequence originates from a man aged 25-45 years who had recovered from COVID-19. CDR3 bases: TGTGCCAGCAGCGCCTGGACTAGCGGGAGTGGCGGGGAGCTGTTTTTT. Encoded protein: CASSAWTSGSGGELFF. The entire variable domain, with the rest obtained from reference TRBV9 and TRBJ2-2, is as follows: DSGVTQTPKHLITATGQRVTLRCSPRSGDLSVYWYQQSLDQGLQFLIQYYNGEERAKGNILERFSAQQFPDLHSELNLSSLELGDSALYFCASSAWTSGSGGELFFGEGSRLTVL.